Shown below are 4 T cell receptor beta chains from a single sample sequenced in a study of T cells after yellow fever vaccination. TCRdb recomputed calls from the 5' RACE reads with MiXCR, one row per CDR3 protein. The sample holds 250,000 to 350,000 distinct CDR3 sequences, around 4.5% seen once. The sample consisted of PBMCs, taken 15 days after the yellow fever booster vaccination. The receptors were gathered from a man between 18 and 35 years old who received the YFV17D yellow fever vaccine.

This clonotype came up a few times. J is TRBJ2-5 and V is TRBV2; 7 positions match TRBD2. The V and J ends lost 1 base and 4 bases, in that order; junction bases with no gene match: 3. CDR1 and CDR2 from the germline V gene are SNHLY and FYNNEI. The CDR3 runs 14 residues. The CDR3 is CASSEGGGRETQYF. The CDR3 DNA follows: TGTGCCAGCAGTGAAGGGGGGGGGAGAGAGACCCAGTACTTC.

This clonotype occurred a few times. CDR3 bases: TGTGCCAGCAGCCAAGGACAGGGGTCCAATTCACCCCTCCACTTT. It yields the protein CASSQGQGSNSPLHF. The chain recombines TRBV3-1 with TRBJ1-6; 8 bases agree with TRBD1. With 1 base clipped from V and 7 bases from J, the junction kept 3 bases outside the gene matches. Per germline, CDR1 LGHDT and CDR2 YNNKEL (reference sequence). This CDR3 is 15 amino acids long.

This clonotype was recorded a few times. The chain employs TRBV10-3 and TRBJ1-4; TRBD1 aligns across 10 bases. This CDR3 comprises 15 residues. Trimming at V came to 6 bases and at J to 1 base, leaving 2 bases not matched to a gene. Germline V gene data show CDR1 as ENHRY and CDR2 as SYGVKD. Here the CDR3 reads CAIRGTGETNEKLFF. The CDR3, as DNA: TGTGCCATCAGGGGGACAGGGGAAACTAATGAAAAACTGTTTTTT.

This clonotype was seen ten or more times. The genes are TRBV9 and TRBJ1-5; D perhaps matches TRBD1 (5 bases). Germline V gives CDR1 SGDLS, CDR2 YYNGEE. This CDR3 is 15 amino acids long. V lost 3 bases to trimming and J lost 7 bases, with 17 bases between them. This chain's CDR3 is CASSGGDAPIQPQHF. The CDR3 DNA sequence: TGTGCCAGCAGCGGGGGGGACGCCCCAATCCAGCCCCAGCATTTT.